Listed below are T cell receptor beta chains from one sample, sequenced in a study of blood T cell repertoires in COVID-19. Libraries were prepared by immunoSEQ multiplex PCR; TCRdb keeps only in-frame clonotypes and omits some of them. This sample has more than 200,000 clones; approximately 90% occur once, and the top ten carry 1.5% to 2%. Sample: peripheral blood. The receptors originated from a man between 65 and 79 years old with acute or convalescent COVID-19. CDR3s leave out the opening cysteine and the closing phenylalanine or tryptophan. Fields, in order: V gene, J gene, CDR3 protein.

>TRBV2|TRBJ2-5
ASSEAGGETQY
>TRBV6-5|TRBJ1-5
ASSYSIIGQPQH
>TRBV2|TRBJ1-1
ASRPDIPYTEAF
>TRBV4-1|TRBJ2-1
ASSLNWATTYNEQF
>TRBV18|TRBJ2-5
ASSLGLEETQY
>TRBV7-2|TRBJ2-7
ASSLAGTGAYEQY
>TRBV19|TRBJ1-1
ASSSRGENTEAF
>TRBV5-1|TRBJ2-1
ASSITGGATYNEQF
>TRBV6-2/TRBV6-3|TRBJ2-1
ASSLIRWLAGAYGYNEQF
>TRBV15|TRBJ2-1
ATCQGFSYNEQF
>TRBV29-1|TRBJ1-2
SVMGQGERGYT
>TRBV2|TRBJ2-2
ATTGQNTGELF
>TRBV3-1/TRBV3-2|TRBJ2-2
ASSQYGTGGAYGELF
>TRBV27|TRBJ1-3
ASSYVPGNTIY
>TRBV5-4|TRBJ1-2
ASTQGASYGYT
>TRBV30|TRBJ1-2
AWSPTGTGRVGGYT
>TRBV5-1|TRBJ1-2
ASSLRDRSSNYGYT
>TRBV9|TRBJ2-7
ASSSSERDEQY
>TRBV3-1/TRBV3-2|TRBJ1-2
ASSQGGLYGYT
>TRBV24-1|TRBJ2-3
ATSDFGLAEGTDTQY
>TRBV7-2|TRBJ2-1
ASSLEGTSGRFNNEQF
>TRBV7-8|TRBJ1-1
ASSTDSGSNTEAF
>TRBV2|TRBJ2-5
ASMRSPWEETQY
>TRBV28|TRBJ2-1
ASSPKGGGEQF
>TRBV6-5|TRBJ2-5
ASSSTGQETQY